This T cell receptor beta chain came from a study of tumor-infiltrating lymphocytes in localized non-small cell lung cancer. Clones were read by immunoSEQ multiplex PCR, and TCRdb kept only the in-frame ones, dropping some. The sample contains some 9,900 clones, about three quarters of which appear only once. This clonotype was sampled from a human donor with non-small cell lung cancer. The material sequenced was uninvolved lung tissue not adjacent to the tumor.

The DNA of the CDR3 is TGTGCCAGCAGCTTGGGCGCGGGGCAGTGGAGGGACGAGCAGTACTTC. Encoded protein: CASSLGAGQWRDEQYF. The chain joins TRBV5-6 to TRBJ2-7; D perhaps matches TRBD2 (6 bases). V was clipped by 0 bases and J by 5 bases, with 18 bases between them. CDR3 length: 16 residues. Germline V gene lookup returns CDR1 SGHDT and CDR2 YYEEEE.